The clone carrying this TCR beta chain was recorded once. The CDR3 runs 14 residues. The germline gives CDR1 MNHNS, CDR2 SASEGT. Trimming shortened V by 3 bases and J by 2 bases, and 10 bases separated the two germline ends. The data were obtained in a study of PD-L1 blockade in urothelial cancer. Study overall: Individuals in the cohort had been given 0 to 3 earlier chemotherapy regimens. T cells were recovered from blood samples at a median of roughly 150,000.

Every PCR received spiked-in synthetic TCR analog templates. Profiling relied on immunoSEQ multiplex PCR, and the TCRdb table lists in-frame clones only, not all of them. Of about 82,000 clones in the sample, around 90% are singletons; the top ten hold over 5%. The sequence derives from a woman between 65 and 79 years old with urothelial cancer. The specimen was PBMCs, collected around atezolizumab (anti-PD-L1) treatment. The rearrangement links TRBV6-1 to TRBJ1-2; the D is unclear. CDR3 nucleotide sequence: TGTGCCAGCAGTGACCGGGAGTCCAACTATGGCTACACCTTC. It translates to CASSDRESNYGYTF.